The 13 T cell receptor beta chains below were found in one sample sequenced in a study of blood T cell repertoires in COVID-19. TCRdb's table, derived via immunoSEQ multiplex PCR, lists solely in-frame clones and lacks some. The sample has roughly 67,000 clones, more than 60% seen once; the top ten hold around 25%. The sequenced material came from peripheral blood. These receptors all stem from a human donor in a cohort sampled during active COVID-19.

A single count supports this clone. As DNA, the CDR3 is TGTGCCAGCAACTGGGCGTCGAACACCGGGGAGCTGTTTTTT. Protein: CASNWASNTGELFF. J is TRBJ2-2 and V is TRBV2; no clear D gene. Trimming stripped 7 bases from V and 0 bases from J, with 9 bases between. The CDR3 is 14 amino acids. The V gene's germline CDR1 is SNHLY and CDR2 FYNNEI.

The chain recombines TRBV28 with TRBJ2-5; the D gene is possibly TRBD1 (6 bases). Germline V gene sequence: CDR1 MDHEN, CDR2 SYDVKM. V was pared by 2 bases and J by 4 bases, with 11 bases between. This CDR3 spans 14 amino acids. The CDR3 loop reads CASSLDTGRETQYF. CDR3 bases: TGTGCCAGCAGTTTAGATACAGGGAGAGAGACCCAGTACTTC.

The chain carries TRBV29-1 and TRBJ1-1, with a possible D match to TRBD1 (6 bases). Trimming removed 1 base from V and 1 base from J, with 7 bases in between. CDR1 and CDR2 from the germline V gene are SQVTM and ANQGSEA. The CDR3 runs to 13 residues. DNA of the CDR3: TGCAGCGTTGAAGGGACAGCGAACACTGAAGCTTTCTTT. It encodes CSVEGTANTEAFF.

J is TRBJ1-6 and V is TRBV4-1, with D possibly being TRBD1 (6 bases). From germline, CDR1 is MGHRA and CDR2 YSYEKL. This CDR3 region has 15 residues. V lost 5 bases and J lost 10, with 18 bases in between. The CDR3 loop reads CASSRGVTGNSPLHF. DNA for the CDR3: TGCGCCAGCAGCAGAGGGGTAACAGGGAACTCACCCCTCCACTTT.

The rearrangement joins TRBV3-1 (or the pseudogene TRBV3-2) to TRBJ1-5; 7 nucleotides line up with TRBD1. The V segment lost 4 bases and the J segment 5 bases; nucleotides outside the gene matches: 5. The CDR3 spans 14 residues. Germline-derived CDR1 and CDR2 are LGHDT and YNNKEL (reference sequence). The CDR3 DNA sequence: TGTGCCAGCAGCCTGGGGACAGCGGATCAGCCCCAGCATTTT. This gives the protein CASSLGTADQPQHF.

This clone was found many times. The chain is built from TRBV6-1 and TRBJ2-5, with 13 bases aligning to TRBD2. The CDR3 has 16 amino acids. Germline V gene sequence: CDR1 MNHNS, CDR2 SASEGT. After removal of 2 bases from V and 5 bases from J, the junction contained 5 bases not matched to a gene. The chain's CDR3 is CASSEIGLAGVETQYF. CDR3 nucleotides: TGTGCCAGCAGTGAAATAGGACTAGCGGGAGTTGAGACCCAGTACTTC.

The chain couples TRBV18 to TRBJ2-3, with D unclear. The CDR3 contains 15 residues. CDR1 KGHSH and CDR2 LQKENI come from the germline V gene. V was clipped by 2 bases and J by 4 bases, with 13 bases between them. The CDR3: CASSPYSSTADTQYF. The CDR3 DNA sequence: TGTGCCAGCTCACCATATAGCTCCACCGCAGATACGCAGTATTTT.

V and J are TRBV28 and TRBJ1-4, with 7 positions matching TRBD1. The ends lost 10 bases at V and 4 bases at J; junction bases unmatched: 6. CDR1 is MDHEN, CDR2 SYDVKM, per germline. The CDR3 has 13 residues. This CDR3 is CATRDSYNEKLFF. CDR3 in DNA: TGTGCCACCAGGGACAGCTATAATGAAAAACTGTTTTTT.

This chain joins TRBV19 and TRBJ2-3; 16 nucleotides line up with TRBD2. J gave up 4 bases and V 4 bases, and 5 bases lay outside the gene matches. Germline V lookup: CDR1 LNHDA, CDR2 SQIVND (reference sequence). This CDR3 comprises 17 residues. The DNA of the CDR3 is TGTGCCAGTAGTACCCCGGGACTAGCGGGAGGGGCAGATACGCAGTATTTT. Its translation is CASSTPGLAGGADTQYF. Variable domain in full (rest from reference TRBV19 and TRBJ2-3): DGGITQSPKYLFRKEGQNVTLSCEQNLNHDAMYWYRQDPGQGLRLIYYSQIVNDFQKGDIAEGYSVSREKKESFPLTVTSAQKNPTAFYLCASSTPGLAGGADTQYFGPGTRLTVL.

This chain joins TRBV7-2 and TRBJ2-5, with D maybe TRBD1 (5 bases). Trimming took 2 bases from V and 5 from J, leaving 12 bases between them. There are 14 residues in the CDR3. Per germline, CDR1 SGHTA and CDR2 FQGNSA. The CDR3 DNA reads as TGTGCCAGCAGCTTACAAGTGGGGCCTGAGACCCAGTACTTC. Translating gives CASSLQVGPETQYF. The full variable domain, in which reference TRBV7-2 and TRBJ2-5 provide the parts outside the CDR3, is GAGVSQSPSNKVTEKGKDVELRCDPISGHTALYWYRQSLGQGLEFLIYFQGNSAPDKSGLPSDRFSAERTGGSVSTLTIQRTQQEDSAVYLCASSLQVGPETQYFGPGTRLLVL.

V is TRBV4-2 and J is TRBJ1-5, with TRBD1 as a possible D gene (6 bases). Trimming took off 0 bases at V and 3 bases at J, with 12 bases between the two ends. In germline, CDR1 is LGHNA, CDR2 YNFKEQ. This CDR3 is 16 amino acids long. CDR3 amino acids: CASSQEGGKNNQPQHF. The CDR3 bases are TGTGCCAGCAGCCAAGAAGGGGGAAAGAACAATCAGCCCCAGCATTTT.

The genes are TRBV6-5 and TRBJ2-1, with D possibly being TRBD2 (5 bases). CDR3 length: 13 residues. V was cut by 7 bases and J by 6 bases, with 13 bases left in between. Germline V lookup: CDR1 MNHEY, CDR2 SVGAGI. The CDR3 bases are TGTGCCAGCAACCCTCCCGGGGTCAATGAGCAGTTCTTC. Its protein product is CASNPPGVNEQFF.

The chain joins TRBV7-2 to TRBJ2-3; 9 positions match TRBD2. The CDR3 is 14 amino acids. Trimming removed 4 bases from V and 6 bases from J; junction bases left unmatched: 5. Germline-derived CDR1 and CDR2 are SGHTA and FQGNSA. CDR3 sequence: CASSSQSGGDTQYF. The CDR3 nucleotides read TGTGCCAGCAGCTCACAGAGCGGGGGGGATACGCAGTATTTT.